The sequence of this T cell receptor beta chain was determined in a study of blood T cell repertoires in COVID-19. Overall study context: Samples of COVID-19 (acute and convalescent) were obtained from the United States, Italy and Spain.

CDR3 size: 14 residues. Germline CDR1 is SGHVS and CDR2 is FNYEAQ. V was cut by 0 bases and J by 9 bases, with 9 bases left in between. Libraries were prepared by immunoSEQ multiplex PCR; TCRdb keeps only in-frame clonotypes and omits some of them. The table lists approximately 23,000 clones, around 91% of them singletons. The source of this sequence is a man in his 70s with acute or convalescent COVID-19. The gene calls are TRBV7-6 and TRBJ1-6, with D tentatively TRBD1 (6 bases). Sequenced input: peripheral blood. CDR3 bases: TGTGCCAGCAGCTTAGCAGGGGGTGCTTCACCCCTCCACTTT. Protein: CASSLAGGASPLHF.